The rows below give T cell receptor beta chains drawn from one sample of a study of T cell repertoires in breast cancer. TCRdb used MiXCR to reprocess the emulsion pairing reads, holding one entry per CDR3 protein. The repertoire holds about 40,000 distinct CDR3 sequences, with 45% as singletons. Sequenced sample: CD8+ T cells. These receptor sequences come from a pool of human donors with breast cancer or a healthy control (not recorded which). CDR3s include the opening cysteine and the closing phenylalanine or tryptophan. A D gene is named only where the DNA matches it firmly. Part of the rows lack a size; the others show once, few, many or a class for expanded clones.

v_gene	abundance	len	d_gene	j_gene	CDR3nt	CDR3aa
TRBV4-2	few	17	-	TRBJ1-3	TGTGCCAGCAGCCAAGTTGAGTCATCGGGGGGCGTAGACACCATATATTTT	CASSQVESSGGVDTIYF
TRBV5-4	once	15	-	TRBJ1-3	TGTGCCAGCAGCGAGGGACAAGTCGTTGGAAACACCATATATTTT	CASSEGQVVGNTIYF
TRBV6-8	-	15	-	TRBJ2-5	TGTGCCAGCAGTTACGGCAAGGGGAGTGGAGAGACCCAGTACTTC	CASSYGKGSGETQYF
TRBV6-5	few	20	TRBD1	TRBJ1-4	TGTGCCAGCAGCCGCTACAGGGGGACAGGGGGCGTTCAAACTAATGAAAAACTGTTTTTT	CASSRYRGTGGVQTNEKLFF
TRBV5-4	-	14	-	TRBJ1-1	TGTGCCAGCAGCTTTGACAGGAGGAACACTGAAGCTTTCTTT	CASSFDRRNTEAFF
TRBV28	-	13	TRBD1	TRBJ1-2	TGTGCCAGCGGGGAGACAGGGTATTTCGGCTACACCTTC	CASGETGYFGYTF
TRBV5-1	-	14	-	TRBJ2-3	TGCGCCAGCAGCTTGGCCCAGGACACAGATACGCAGTATTTT	CASSLAQDTDTQYF
TRBV3-1	-	13	-	TRBJ2-1	TGTGCCAGCAGCCAGGCCGTGGTCGGTGAGCAGTTCTTC	CASSQAVVGEQFF
TRBV29-1	few	14	TRBD2	TRBJ2-7	TGCAGCGTTGCGGCAGCGGGGCTAATGGATGAGCAGTACTTC	CSVAAAGLMDEQYF
TRBV20-1	-	14	-	TRBJ2-1	TGCAGTGCTACGCCAGGGTCAAAAAACAATGAGCAGTTCTTC	CSATPGSKNNEQFF
TRBV12-3/TRBV12-4	few	15	-	TRBJ2-1	TGTGCCAGCAGTGGCCAACGCGGGCGATACAATGAGCAGTTCTTC	CASSGQRGRYNEQFF
TRBV4-2	few	13	-	TRBJ2-5	TGTGCCAGCAGTTCCACCGTTGGGGAGACCCAGTACTTC	CASSSTVGETQYF
TRBV7-6	-	18	TRBD2	TRBJ2-5	TGTGCCAGCAGCCTAAGACTAGCGGGTGGGACGTACCAAGAGACCCAGTACTTC	CASSLRLAGGTYQETQYF
TRBV7-9	-	15	TRBD1	TRBJ1-1	TGTGCCAGCAGCTTAGTAGGGGGCCGGCAGCCTGAAGCTTTCTTT	CASSLVGGRQPEAFF
TRBV7-9	-	16	-	TRBJ1-2	TGTGCCAGCAGCCCTCGAGCAGGAGGGAGGAACTATGGCTACACCTTC	CASSPRAGGRNYGYTF
TRBV4-2	-	15	TRBD2	TRBJ2-5	TGTGCCAGCAGCCTCGCCGGGACTAGGGAAGAGACCCAGTACTTC	CASSLAGTREETQYF
TRBV6-2/TRBV6-3	few	15	-	TRBJ2-3	TGTGCCAGCAGTTATTGGAGGGGAAACACAGATACGCAGTATTTT	CASSYWRGNTDTQYF
TRBV20-1	few	14	-	TRBJ1-5	TGCAGTGCAGAAAACAGGGATAGCAATCAGCCCCAGCATTTT	CSAENRDSNQPQHF
TRBV3-1	-	14	-	TRBJ1-1	TGTGCCAGCAGCCAAGACGGGGTGAACACTGAAGCTTTCTTT	CASSQDGVNTEAFF
TRBV5-4	few	12	-	TRBJ2-7	TGTGCCAGCAGCTTGGACCGTTACGAGCAGTACTTC	CASSLDRYEQYF
TRBV28	few	12	-	TRBJ2-7	TGTGTCAGCAGCCCCCGGAGGTACGAGCAGTACTTT	CVSSPRRYEQYF
TRBV27	many	10	-	TRBJ1-5	TGTGCCAGTGGCCATCAGCCCCAGCATTTT	CASGHQPQHF
TRBV20-1	few	14	-	TRBJ2-7	TGCAGTGCTAGAGATCAGAAGAGCTCCTACGAGCAGTACTTC	CSARDQKSSYEQYF
TRBV20-1	many	13	-	TRBJ1-1	TGCAGTGCTAGTACAGGGAGTAGGACTGAAGCTTTCTTT	CSASTGSRTEAFF
TRBV29-1	-	15	TRBD2	TRBJ2-1	TGCAGCGTTGACCAATCCTTTCTAGCGGTACATGAGCAGTTCTTC	CSVDQSFLAVHEQFF
TRBV20-1	few	17	TRBD2	TRBJ2-1	TGCAGTGCTAGACTCAGAATCGGACTAGCGGGGTACAATGAGCAGTTCTTC	CSARLRIGLAGYNEQFF
TRBV11-1	-	14	-	TRBJ1-1	TGTGCCAGCAGCCCATCAGTGGGATACACTGAAGCTTTCTTT	CASSPSVGYTEAFF
TRBV7-9	-	15	TRBD2	TRBJ2-3	TGTGCCAGCAGCCATGGAGCGGGGGGTACAGATACGCAGTATTTT	CASSHGAGGTDTQYF